This T cell receptor (beta chain) appears in the sequencing data of a study of blood T cell repertoires in COVID-19. CDR3 length: 15 amino acids. Germline CDR1 and CDR2: MNHEY and SMNVEV (reference sequence). V shed 2 bases, J shed 4 bases, and the junction held 6 bases outside the gene matches. TCRdb's copy holds only in-frame clones and misses some; the assay was immunoSEQ multiplex PCR. In the table there are 100,000 to 150,000 clones, 85% of which are singletons. What was sequenced was peripheral blood. The chain combines TRBV27 with TRBJ2-7, with 9 nucleotides matching TRBD1. This sequence originates from a woman of 80 years or more with COVID-19, enrolled during active disease. Here the CDR3 DNA reads TGTGCCAGCAGTTTAATGGGACAGGGAGTTTACGAGCAGTACTTC. It encodes CASSLMGQGVYEQYF.